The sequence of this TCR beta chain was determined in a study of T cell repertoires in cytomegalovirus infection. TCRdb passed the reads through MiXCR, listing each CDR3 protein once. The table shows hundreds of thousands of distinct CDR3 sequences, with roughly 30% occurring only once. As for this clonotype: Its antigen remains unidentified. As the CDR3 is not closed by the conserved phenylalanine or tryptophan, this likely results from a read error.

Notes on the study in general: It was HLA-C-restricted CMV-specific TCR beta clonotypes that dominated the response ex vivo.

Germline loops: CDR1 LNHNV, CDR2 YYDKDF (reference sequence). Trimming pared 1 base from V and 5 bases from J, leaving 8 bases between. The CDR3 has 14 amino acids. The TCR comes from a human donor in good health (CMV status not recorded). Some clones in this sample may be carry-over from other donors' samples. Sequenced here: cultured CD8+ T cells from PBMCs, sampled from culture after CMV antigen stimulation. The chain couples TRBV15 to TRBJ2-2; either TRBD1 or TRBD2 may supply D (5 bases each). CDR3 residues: CATSRGGSTGELFS. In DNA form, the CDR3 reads TGTGCCACCAGCAGAGGGGGGTCTACCGGGGAGCTGTTTTCT.